The TCR beta chain described here comes from a study of spatial heterogeneity in lung cancer (dated by TCRdb to the late 2010s). For context, the study as a whole: Beta-chain transcripts were consistently detected in greater numbers than alpha-chain transcripts, which likely reflected higher beta-chain transcript abundance. Nonsynonymous mutation counts, determined by whole-exome sequencing of tumor tissue, were related to TCR repertoire features. In tumor regions, TCR transcript counts showed a strong correlation with a T cell transcriptional module score from matched bulk RNA-seq. Both alpha and beta chains were TCR-sequenced in roughly 200 tumor regions, approximately 68 matched nontumor lung samples and some 56 PBMC samples obtained at surgery. The study quantitatively compared TCR alpha and beta repertoires across multiple tumor regions, matched nontumor lung and blood in non-small cell lung cancer. In the raw uncorrected reads, each unique combination of TCR and UMI appeared on average more than ten times. What the study reported, not specific to this receptor: The count of ubiquitous expanded TCRs correlated with the count of ubiquitous nonsynonymous mutations, and the count of regional expanded TCRs correlated with the count of regional nonsynonymous mutations. TCR-seq coverage of tumor T cells was estimated to be only roughly 7.5% for alpha chains and about 13% for beta chains. A correlation was observed between the number of expanded intratumoral alpha and beta TCRs and the tumor nonsynonymous mutation count. Confirming at a functional level the hypothesis that regional TCRs recognize regional mutations was considered to require additional single-cell paired TCR alpha and beta sequencing.

The germline V gene provides CDR1 KGHDR and CDR2 SFDVKD. The CDR3 sequence holds 13 residues, the cysteine and phenylalanine included. Of all the DNA, just the CDR3 is kept, 39 bases in frame from base 1. The trim is 2 bases for V and 1 base for J, with a gap of 4 bases between the germline ends. There are a few counts of this clonotype. No cognate antigen has been identified for it. Base qualities are missing; no much larger clone stands one base away. In the paper's terms, the time point label means: sample taken at primary tumor resection. Donors were 72 patients with early-stage, untreated non-small cell lung cancer from the lung TRACERx cohort. Without any cell sorting, TCR sequencing was performed on whole RNA extracted either from tumor and nontumor lung tissue or from cryopreserved PBMC samples. Patients were selected for TCR sequencing only if sufficient RNA was available from at least two tumor regions. Before being selected, tumor and adjacent nontumor lung specimens were reviewed by a lung pathologist.

Library construction relied on 5' RACE. The reads were generated on a NextSeq 500. The TCR library protocol attached a unique molecular identifier to each TCR cDNA molecule to allow correction of PCR and sequencing errors. Turning to the authors' computational methods: TCR identification, UMI-based error correction and CDR3 extraction were performed with Decombinator tools. Expanded TCRs were defined as those above a frequency of 2 per 1,000, corresponding to the top 1% of the tumor frequency distribution. Expanded tumor TCRs were classed as regional if statistically deemed absent (corrected P<0.05) from at least one tumor region, otherwise ubiquitous. Rényi diversity was computed with the R vegan package after subsampling each repertoire 100 times to 5,000 TCRs. CDR3 similarity networks were built from amino acid triplet string-kernel similarity, with CDR3s being connected when pairwise similarity was above 0.82. TCRdb trimmed public reads at Q25 via fastp, called clones via MiXCR and kept in-frame beta chains. One record per CDR3 amino acid sequence lists the most common genes and DNA. The V and J calls and clone size are TCRdb's, not the authors'. The sample records 25,000 to 30,000 distinct CDR3 sequences, roughly 7.4% of which are singletons. Approximately 23% of the sample belongs to the ten largest clones.

The receptor's source is a male donor with early-stage non-small cell lung cancer. The sequencing here drew on lung tumor tissue, taken at surgery. The V gene is TRBV24-1 and the J gene is TRBJ2-5; the D gene is unclear. The CDR3 in this case is CATSDYGQETQYF. The bases read TGTGCCACCAGTGATTACGGCCAAGAGACCCAGTACTTC.